Below, 8 T cell receptor beta chains from the same sample are listed, as sequenced in a study of neoadjuvant anti-PD-1 for oral cavity cancer. TCRdb's table, derived via immunoSEQ multiplex PCR, lists solely in-frame clones and lacks some. The sample gives 9,400 or so clones, 66% of which show up once; roughly 8.7% is in the top ten. The sequenced sample was tumor tissue, obtained before nivolumab (anti-PD-1) treatment. The receptors were sampled from a person aged 40-85 years with oral cavity squamous cell carcinoma.

Only one count was recorded for this clone. This chain uses TRBV7-8 with TRBJ1-5; a weak D match, TRBD1 (5 bases). Trimming took off 3 bases at V and 5 bases at J, with 14 bases between the two ends. The germline V gene encodes CDR1 SGHVS and CDR2 FQNEAQ. This CDR3 is 15 amino acids long. CDR3 protein: CASSFSEGPYQPQHF. The CDR3 nucleotides are TGTGCCAGCAGCTTTAGCGAGGGACCTTATCAGCCCCAGCATTTT.

The V and J genes are TRBV2 and TRBJ1-1; D call uncertain. Trimming stripped 2 bases from V and 4 bases from J, with 14 bases between. This CDR3 contains 15 residues. Per the germline V gene, CDR1 is SNHLY and CDR2 is FYNNEI. CDR3 residues: CASSELREASTEAFF. For the CDR3, the DNA is TGTGCCAGCAGTGAATTGAGGGAGGCGAGCACTGAAGCTTTCTTT.

This rearrangement joins TRBV28 to TRBJ2-1; unclear D gene. V was shortened by 3 bases and J by 12 bases, with 21 bases between the two germline ends. Germline values: CDR1 MDHEN, CDR2 SYDVKM. This CDR3 has 15 amino acids. For the CDR3, the DNA is TGTGCCAGCAGTTTCGTGTTACGTACCTCGACACCGCAGTTCTTC. Protein: CASSFVLRTSTPQFF.

V is TRBV29-1 and J is TRBJ2-5; 7 positions match TRBD2. The CDR3 runs to 11 residues. In germline, CDR1 is SQVTM, CDR2 ANQGSEA. With 7 bases clipped from V and 5 bases from J, the junction kept 4 bases outside the gene matches. The CDR3 is CSGGGWETQYF. CDR3 nucleotides: TGCAGCGGGGGGGGTTGGGAGACCCAGTACTTC.

This chain joins TRBV5-1 and TRBJ1-1, with TRBD1 matching 7 bases. The CDR3 has 16 amino acids. Losses at the gene ends were 0 bases for V and 0 bases for J; bases not matched to a gene: 5. In germline, CDR1 is SGHRS, CDR2 YFSETQ. The CDR3 reads CASSLDPGQMNTEAFF. Here the CDR3 DNA reads TGCGCCAGCAGCTTGGACCCGGGACAGATGAACACTGAAGCTTTCTTT. The variable domain in full, with the rest retrieved from reference TRBV5-1 and TRBJ1-1, is KAGVTQTPRYLIKTRGQQVTLSCSPISGHRSVSWYQQTPGQGLQFLFEYFSETQRNKGNFPGRFSGRQFSNSRSEMNVSTLELGDSALYLCASSLDPGQMNTEAFFGQGTRLTVV.

This clone has only one observation. The chain combines TRBV11-2 with TRBJ2-5; perhaps D is TRBD1 or TRBD2 (5 bases each). The CDR3 spans 13 residues. V was cut by 1 base and J by 4 bases, with 7 bases left in between. Germline values: CDR1 SGHAT, CDR2 FQNNGV. The CDR3 coding sequence is TGTGCCAGCAGCTTAGTAGGGACAGAGACCCAGTACTTC. This translates into CASSLVGTETQYF.

V and J are TRBV9 and TRBJ2-3, with 8 positions matching TRBD2. Trimming took 0 bases from V and 3 from J; bases not matched to a gene: 0. CDR1 SGDLS and CDR2 YYNGEE come from the germline V gene. This CDR3 has 14 residues. The CDR3 is CASSVASGTDTQYF. The CDR3 DNA reads TGTGCCAGCAGCGTAGCTAGCGGGACAGATACGCAGTATTTT.

This clone was seen a few times. The chain uses TRBV10-1 and TRBJ2-2; D might be TRBD1 (5 bases). This CDR3 has 13 residues. Germline assignment: CDR1 WNHNN and CDR2 SYGVQD (reference sequence). V was shortened by 4 bases and J by 5 bases, with 8 bases between the two germline ends. The CDR3 DNA reads as TGCGCCAGCAGTGCAGGGTTAACCGGGGAGCTGTTTTTT. Its protein is CASSAGLTGELFF.